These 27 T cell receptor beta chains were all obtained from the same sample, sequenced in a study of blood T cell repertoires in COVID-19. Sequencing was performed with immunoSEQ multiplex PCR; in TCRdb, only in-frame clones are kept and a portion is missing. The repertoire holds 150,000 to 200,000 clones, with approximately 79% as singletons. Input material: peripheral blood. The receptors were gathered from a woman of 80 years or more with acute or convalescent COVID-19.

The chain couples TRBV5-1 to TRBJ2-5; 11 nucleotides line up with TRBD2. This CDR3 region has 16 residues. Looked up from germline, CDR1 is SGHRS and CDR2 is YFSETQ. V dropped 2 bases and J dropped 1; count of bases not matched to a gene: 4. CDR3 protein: CASSLGLAGLQETQYF. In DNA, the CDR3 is TGCGCCAGCAGCTTAGGACTAGCGGGTCTCCAAGAGACCCAGTACTTC.

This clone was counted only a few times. CDR3 sequence: CASTTGQFREQYF. CDR3 sequence (DNA): TGTGCCAGCACCACTGGACAGTTCAGGGAGCAGTACTTC. The rearrangement joins TRBV6-5 to TRBJ2-7, with D perhaps TRBD1 (6 bases). This CDR3 region has 13 residues. From germline, CDR1 is MNHEY and CDR2 SVGAGI. Trimming cost V 7 bases and J 7 bases, with 17 bases left between them.

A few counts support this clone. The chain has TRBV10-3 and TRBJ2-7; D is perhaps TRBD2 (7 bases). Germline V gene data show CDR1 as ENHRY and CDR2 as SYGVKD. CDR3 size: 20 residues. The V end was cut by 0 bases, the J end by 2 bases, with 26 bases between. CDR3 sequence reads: CAISESTGGTFAGSAYEQYF. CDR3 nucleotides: TGTGCCATCAGTGAGTCAACGGGGGGCACGTTCGCCGGCTCTGCCTACGAGCAGTACTTC.

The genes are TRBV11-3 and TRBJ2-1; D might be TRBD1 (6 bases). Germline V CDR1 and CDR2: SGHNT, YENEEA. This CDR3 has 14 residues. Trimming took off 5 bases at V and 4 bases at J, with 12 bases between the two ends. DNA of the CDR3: TGTGCCAGCAGCCGAGGACAGTTTTACAATGAGCAGTTCTTC. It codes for CASSRGQFYNEQFF.

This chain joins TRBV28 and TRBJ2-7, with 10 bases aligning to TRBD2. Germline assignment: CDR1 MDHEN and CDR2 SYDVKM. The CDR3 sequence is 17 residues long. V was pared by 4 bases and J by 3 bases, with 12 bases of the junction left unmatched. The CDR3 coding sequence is TGTGCCAGCAGTTCACTCCTAGCCACTAGCGGGAACTACGAGCAGTACTTC. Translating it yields CASSSLLATSGNYEQYF.

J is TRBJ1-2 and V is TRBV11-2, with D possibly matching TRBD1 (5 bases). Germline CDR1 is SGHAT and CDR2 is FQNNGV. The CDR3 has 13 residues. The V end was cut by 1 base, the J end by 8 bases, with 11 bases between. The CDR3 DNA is TGTGCCAGCAGCTTAGGACAGACAAGCGGCTACACCTTC. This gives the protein CASSLGQTSGYTF.

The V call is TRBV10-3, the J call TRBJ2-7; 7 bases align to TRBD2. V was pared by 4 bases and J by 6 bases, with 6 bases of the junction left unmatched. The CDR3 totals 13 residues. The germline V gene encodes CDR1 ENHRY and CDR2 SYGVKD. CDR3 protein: CAISGRGSGEQYF. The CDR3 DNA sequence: TGTGCCATCAGTGGTCGCGGGAGCGGCGAGCAGTACTTC.

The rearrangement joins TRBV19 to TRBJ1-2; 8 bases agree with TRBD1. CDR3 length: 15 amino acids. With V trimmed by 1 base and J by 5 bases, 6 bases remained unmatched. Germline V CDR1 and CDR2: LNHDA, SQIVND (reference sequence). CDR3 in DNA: TGTGCCAGTAGTATAGGTCCGGGACAGGAGTATGGCTACACCTTC. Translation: CASSIGPGQEYGYTF.

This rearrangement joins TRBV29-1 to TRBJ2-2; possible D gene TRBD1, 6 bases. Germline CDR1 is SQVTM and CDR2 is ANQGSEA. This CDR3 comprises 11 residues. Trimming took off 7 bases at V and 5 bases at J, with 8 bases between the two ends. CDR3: CSGQGTGELFF. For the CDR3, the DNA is TGCAGCGGCCAGGGGACCGGGGAGCTGTTTTTT.

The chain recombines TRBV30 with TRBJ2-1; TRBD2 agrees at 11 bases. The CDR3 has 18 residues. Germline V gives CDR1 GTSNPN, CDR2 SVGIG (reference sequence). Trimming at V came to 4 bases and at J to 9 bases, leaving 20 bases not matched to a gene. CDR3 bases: TGTGCCTGGATCGACCGAAGGGGACTAGCGGTGGGGGTCGGTGAGCAGTTCTTC. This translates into CAWIDRRGLAVGVGEQFF. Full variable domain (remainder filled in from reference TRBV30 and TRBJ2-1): SQTIHQWPATLVQPVGSPLSLECTVEGTSNPNLYWYRQAAGRGLQLLFYSVGIGQISSEVPQNLSASRPQDRQFILSSKKLLLSDSGFYLCAWIDRRGLAVGVGEQFFGPGTRLTVL.

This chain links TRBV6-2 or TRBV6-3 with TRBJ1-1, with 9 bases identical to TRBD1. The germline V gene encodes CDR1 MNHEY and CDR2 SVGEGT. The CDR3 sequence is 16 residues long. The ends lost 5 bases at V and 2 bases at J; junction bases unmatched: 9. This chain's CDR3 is CASSPHTGGGNTEAFF. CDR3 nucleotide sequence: TGTGCCAGCAGTCCACACACAGGGGGCGGAAACACTGAAGCTTTCTTT.

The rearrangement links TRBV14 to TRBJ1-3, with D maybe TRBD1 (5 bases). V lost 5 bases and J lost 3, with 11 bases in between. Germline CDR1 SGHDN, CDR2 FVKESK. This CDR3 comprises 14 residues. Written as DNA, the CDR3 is TGTGCCAGCAGCGGGGGGTACTATGGAAACACCATATATTTT. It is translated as CASSGGYYGNTIYF.

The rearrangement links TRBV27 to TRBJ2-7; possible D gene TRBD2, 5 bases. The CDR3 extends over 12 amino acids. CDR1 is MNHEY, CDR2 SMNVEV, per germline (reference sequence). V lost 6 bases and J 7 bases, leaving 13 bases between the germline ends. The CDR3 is CASRTGVGEQYF. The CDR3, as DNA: TGTGCCAGCAGGACCGGGGTGGGGGAGCAGTACTTC.

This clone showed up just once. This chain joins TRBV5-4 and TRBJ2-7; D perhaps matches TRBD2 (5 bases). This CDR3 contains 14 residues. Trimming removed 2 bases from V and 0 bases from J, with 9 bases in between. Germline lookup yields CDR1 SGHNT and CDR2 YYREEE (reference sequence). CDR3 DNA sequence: TGTGCCAGCAGCTTTCTGGGAGCCTCCTACGAGCAGTACTTC. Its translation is CASSFLGASYEQYF.

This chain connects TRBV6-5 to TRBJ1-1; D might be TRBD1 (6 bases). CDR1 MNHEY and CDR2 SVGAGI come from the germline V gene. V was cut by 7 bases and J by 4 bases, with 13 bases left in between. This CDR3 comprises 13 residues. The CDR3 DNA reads TGTGCCAGCACCCAGGGAGGGGGCACTGAAGCTTTCTTT. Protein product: CASTQGGGTEAFF.

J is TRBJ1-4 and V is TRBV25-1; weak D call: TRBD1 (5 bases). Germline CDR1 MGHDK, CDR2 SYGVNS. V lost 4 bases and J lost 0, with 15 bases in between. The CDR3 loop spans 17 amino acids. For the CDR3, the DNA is TGTGCCAGCAGTGCCTTCGGGGGGTCTGCAACTAATGAAAAACTGTTTTTT. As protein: CASSAFGGSATNEKLFF.

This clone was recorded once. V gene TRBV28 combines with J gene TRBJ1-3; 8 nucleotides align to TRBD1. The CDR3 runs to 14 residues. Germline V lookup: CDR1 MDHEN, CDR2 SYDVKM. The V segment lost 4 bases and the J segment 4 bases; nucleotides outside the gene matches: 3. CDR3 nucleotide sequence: TGTGCCAGCAGTTGGACAGGGAGAGGAAACACCATATATTTT. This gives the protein CASSWTGRGNTIYF. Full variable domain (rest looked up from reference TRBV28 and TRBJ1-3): DVKVTQSSRYLVKRTGEKVFLECVQDMDHENMFWYRQDPGLGLRLIYFSYDVKMKEKGDIPEGYSVSREKKERFSLILESASTNQTSMYLCASSWTGRGNTIYFGEGSWLTVV.

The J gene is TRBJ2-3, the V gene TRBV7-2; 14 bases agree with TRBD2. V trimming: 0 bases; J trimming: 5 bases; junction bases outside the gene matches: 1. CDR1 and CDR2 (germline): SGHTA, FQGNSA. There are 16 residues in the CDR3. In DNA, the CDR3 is TGTGCCAGCAGCTTAGCGGGACTAGCGGGAGAAGATACGCAGTATTTT. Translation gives CASSLAGLAGEDTQYF. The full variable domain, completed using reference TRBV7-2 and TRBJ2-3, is GAGVSQSPSNKVTEKGKDVELRCDPISGHTALYWYRQSLGQGLEFLIYFQGNSAPDKSGLPSDRFSAERTGGSVSTLTIQRTQQEDSAVYLCASSLAGLAGEDTQYFGPGTRLTVL.

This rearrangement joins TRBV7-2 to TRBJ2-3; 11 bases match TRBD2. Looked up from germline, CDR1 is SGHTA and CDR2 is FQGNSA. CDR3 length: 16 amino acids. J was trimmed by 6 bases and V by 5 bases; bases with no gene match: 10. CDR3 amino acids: CASSRGLAAFGDTQYF. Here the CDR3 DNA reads TGTGCCAGCAGCCGGGGACTAGCGGCATTCGGGGATACGCAGTATTTT. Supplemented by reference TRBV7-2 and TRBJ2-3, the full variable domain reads GAGVSQSPSNKVTEKGKDVELRCDPISGHTALYWYRQSLGQGLEFLIYFQGNSAPDKSGLPSDRFSAERTGGSVSTLTIQRTQQEDSAVYLCASSRGLAAFGDTQYFGPGTRLTVL.

This CDR3 is CASSLGTQREGYEQYF. CDR3 DNA sequence: TGTGCCAGCAGCTTAGGTACGCAGCGGGAGGGCTACGAGCAGTACTTC. The chain has TRBV7-2 and TRBJ2-7, with 10 bases aligning to TRBD2. CDR1 is SGHTA and CDR2 is FQGNSA in the germline V gene. V was clipped by 1 base and J by 3 bases; unmatched bases: 6. The CDR3 runs to 16 residues.

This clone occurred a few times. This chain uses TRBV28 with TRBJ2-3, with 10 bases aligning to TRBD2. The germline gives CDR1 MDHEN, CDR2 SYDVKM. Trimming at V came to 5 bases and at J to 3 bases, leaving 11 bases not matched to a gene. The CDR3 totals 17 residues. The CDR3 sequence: CASSLAASGRQTDTQYF. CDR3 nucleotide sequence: TGTGCCAGCAGTCTCGCGGCTAGCGGGAGACAAACAGATACGCAGTATTTT. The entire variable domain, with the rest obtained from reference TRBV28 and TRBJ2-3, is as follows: DVKVTQSSRYLVKRTGEKVFLECVQDMDHENMFWYRQDPGLGLRLIYFSYDVKMKEKGDIPEGYSVSREKKERFSLILESASTNQTSMYLCASSLAASGRQTDTQYFGPGTRLTVL.

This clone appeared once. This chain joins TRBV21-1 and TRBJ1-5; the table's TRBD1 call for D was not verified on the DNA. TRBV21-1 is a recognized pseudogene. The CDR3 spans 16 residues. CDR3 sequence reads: CASSKWTAEVRTPQHF. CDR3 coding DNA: TGTGCCAGCAGCAAATGGACAGCCGAGGTGAGAACGCCCCAGCATTTT.

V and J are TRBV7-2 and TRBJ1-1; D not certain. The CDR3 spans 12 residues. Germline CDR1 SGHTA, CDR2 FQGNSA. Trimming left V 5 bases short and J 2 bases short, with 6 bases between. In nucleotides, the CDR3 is TGTGCCAGCAGCCAATTCAACACTGAAGCTTTCTTT. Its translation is CASSQFNTEAFF. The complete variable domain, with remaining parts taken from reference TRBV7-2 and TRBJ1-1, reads GAGVSQSPSNKVTEKGKDVELRCDPISGHTALYWYRQSLGQGLEFLIYFQGNSAPDKSGLPSDRFSAERTGGSVSTLTIQRTQQEDSAVYLCASSQFNTEAFFGQGTRLTVV.

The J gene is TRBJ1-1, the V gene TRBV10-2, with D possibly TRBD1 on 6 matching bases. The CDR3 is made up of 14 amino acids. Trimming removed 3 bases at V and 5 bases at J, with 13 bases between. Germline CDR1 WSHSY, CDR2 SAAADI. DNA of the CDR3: TGCGCCAGCAGTGAAGTGGGGGCTGGGACTGAAGCTTTCTTT. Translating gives CASSEVGAGTEAFF.

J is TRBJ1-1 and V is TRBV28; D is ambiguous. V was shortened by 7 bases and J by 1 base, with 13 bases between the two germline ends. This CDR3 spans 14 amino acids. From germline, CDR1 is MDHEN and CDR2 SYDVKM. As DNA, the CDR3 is TGTGCCAGCACCATGGCCGGGAGGAACACTGAAGCTTTCTTT. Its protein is CASTMAGRNTEAFF.

The CDR3 DNA follows: TGTGCCAGCAGCGTAGATTATTTAGATACGCAGTATTTT. Its translation: CASSVDYLDTQYF. V and J are TRBV9 and TRBJ2-3, with no clear D. Germline V gene sequence: CDR1 SGDLS, CDR2 YYNGEE. The V gene lost 0 bases and the J gene lost 5 bases, with 7 bases spanning the gap. There are 13 residues in the CDR3.

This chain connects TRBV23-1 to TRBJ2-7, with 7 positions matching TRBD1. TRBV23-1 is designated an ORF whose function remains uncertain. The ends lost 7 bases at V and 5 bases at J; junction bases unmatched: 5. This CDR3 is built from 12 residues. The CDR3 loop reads CASTPGGNEQYF. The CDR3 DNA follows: TGCGCCAGCACCCCAGGGGGAAACGAGCAGTACTTC.